This entry lists 18 T cell receptor beta chains sequenced from one sample in a study of T cell responses to AZD1222 COVID-19 vaccine (dated by TCRdb to 2020 to 2022). To prepare the library, the immunoSEQ multiplex PCR assay was applied. TCRdb took over this immuneACCESS table, retaining in-frame rearrangements with V and J assigned. Such tables are incomplete; in checked studies, under half of the missing clones stem from an unresolved V gene, and the remainder is unexplained. Across this sample there are some 52,000 clones, with about 87% seen only once. The ten most abundant clones make up 2% to 3% of the sample. The time point label for this specimen denotes: about 28 days (+/-7) after the second vaccine dose. Sequenced material: peripheral blood, taken 28 days after the second AZD1222 dose. These receptors were taken from an adult who received the AZD1222 COVID-19 vaccine.

On this clone itself: The junction differs from germline at one of its ends, possibly a read error. The chain has TRBV27 and TRBJ2-2; D not resolved. This CDR3 has 15 residues. Germline assignment: CDR1 MNHEY and CDR2 SMNVEV (reference sequence). DNA for the CDR3: TGTGCCAGCAGTCTATCGGGCTCCAATACCGGGGAGCTGTTTTTT. Protein product: CASSLSGSNTGELFF.

The V gene is TRBV2, the J gene TRBJ1-1; no firm D call. The CDR3 spans 14 residues. Germline lookup yields CDR1 SNHLY and CDR2 FYNNEI. Trimming shortened V by 8 bases and J by 4 bases, and 17 bases separated the two germline ends. The chain's CDR3 is CASSLEGLGTEAFF. The CDR3 nucleotides are TGTGCCAGCTCGCTCGAAGGGTTAGGCACTGAAGCTTTCTTT. The whole variable domain, filled in from reference TRBV2 and TRBJ1-1, reads EPEVTQTPSHQVTQMGQEVILRCVPISNHLYFYWYRQILGQKVEFLVSFYNNEISEKSEIFDDQFSVERPDGSNFTLKIRSTKLEDSAMYFCASSLEGLGTEAFFGQGTRLTVV.

The chain couples TRBV5-6 to TRBJ1-3, with D unclear. Trimming stripped 0 bases from V and 3 bases from J, with 10 bases between. The CDR3 covers 15 residues. Germline V lookup: CDR1 SGHDT, CDR2 YYEEEE. The CDR3 loop is CASSLGQVFGNTIYF. The CDR3 nucleotides read TGTGCCAGCAGCTTGGGTCAGGTATTTGGAAACACCATATATTTT.

The chain links TRBV7-7 to TRBJ2-2; D gene ambiguous. The germline gives CDR1 SSHAT, CDR2 FNYEAQ (reference sequence). CDR3 length: 12 amino acids. The CDR3 region has the DNA TGTGCTAGAATAACGGGCCCCCGGGAGCTGTTTTTT. Residues: CARITGPRELFF.

CDR3 coding DNA: TGCGCCAGCAGCTTGGCTGGGACAGGGATATACGAGCAGTACTTC. It is translated as CASSLAGTGIYEQYF. The chain combines TRBV5-1 with TRBJ2-7, with 9 bases lining up with TRBD1. This CDR3 comprises 15 residues. The junction had 5 bases not matched to a gene; V was cut back by 0 bases and J by 4 bases. Looked up from germline, CDR1 is SGHRS and CDR2 is YFSETQ.

This chain joins TRBV2 and TRBJ1-1; no clear D. Germline V gene sequence: CDR1 SNHLY, CDR2 FYNNEI. The CDR3 totals 13 residues. Trimming left V 4 bases short and J 2 bases short, with 8 bases between. The CDR3 is CASSAWGNTEAFF. CDR3 nucleotide sequence: TGTGCCAGCAGTGCCTGGGGAAACACTGAAGCTTTCTTT. Together with reference TRBV2 and TRBJ1-1, the CDR3 gives the full variable domain: EPEVTQTPSHQVTQMGQEVILRCVPISNHLYFYWYRQILGQKVEFLVSFYNNEISEKSEIFDDQFSVERPDGSNFTLKIRSTKLEDSAMYFCASSAWGNTEAFFGQGTRLTVV.

There are a few counts of this clone. The rearrangement uses TRBV3-1 (or the pseudogene TRBV3-2) and TRBJ1-2; maybe TRBD1 (5 bases). Germline CDR1 LGHDT, CDR2 YNNKEL (reference sequence). The CDR3 covers 16 residues. Trimming left V 1 base short and J 6 bases short, with 18 bases between. The CDR3 nucleotides are TGTGCCAGCAGCCAAGGGGGTGGGGCTCATTCGAATGGCTACACCTTC. This encodes CASSQGGGAHSNGYTF.

The rearrangement links TRBV4-1 to TRBJ2-7; 11 bases agree with TRBD2. The V gene's germline CDR1 is MGHRA and CDR2 YSYEKL. CDR3 size: 18 residues. V dropped 4 bases and J dropped 2; count of bases not matched to a gene: 13. DNA for the CDR3: TGCGCCAGCAGCCCGAGTGGGCTAGCGGGGGGTCAGGCCTACGAGCAGTACTTC. Translated: CASSPSGLAGGQAYEQYF.

This chain connects TRBV6-4 to TRBJ1-2; 7 positions agree with TRBD1. The V segment lost 4 bases and the J segment 8 bases; nucleotides outside the gene matches: 7. There are 13 residues in the CDR3. Per the germline V gene, CDR1 is MRHNA and CDR2 is SNTAGT. The CDR3 here is CASSGLTGRGYTF. The CDR3 DNA reads as TGTGCCAGCAGTGGCCTGACAGGGAGGGGCTACACCTTC.

V gene TRBV5-1 combines with J gene TRBJ1-1, with a possible D match to TRBD1 (6 bases). The CDR3 extends over 13 amino acids. V lost 2 bases, J lost 4 bases, and 9 bases lay in between. Per germline, CDR1 SGHRS and CDR2 YFSETQ. The CDR3 is CASSFIGGTEAFF. CDR3 DNA: TGCGCCAGCAGCTTCATAGGGGGCACTGAAGCTTTCTTT.

The sample holds one count of this clone. This chain links TRBV6-6 with TRBJ1-4, with 7 bases identical to TRBD1. V lost 6 bases to trimming and J lost 8 bases; unmatched junction nucleotides: 12. The V gene's germline CDR1 is MNHNY and CDR2 SVGAGI (reference sequence). There are 15 residues in the CDR3. CDR3 sequence: CASRPPGQKEEKLFF. The CDR3 bases are TGTGCCAGCAGACCCCCGGGACAGAAGGAGGAAAAACTGTTTTTT.

The J gene is TRBJ1-2, the V gene TRBV6-4; 9 bases fit TRBD1. Trimming cost V 4 bases and J 5 bases; bases outside gene matches: 8. The V gene's germline CDR1 is MRHNA and CDR2 SNTAGT. The CDR3 has 15 amino acids. CDR3 in DNA: TGTGCCAGCAGTGCGGAGGACAGGGGACCGTATGGCTACACCTTC. The encoded protein is CASSAEDRGPYGYTF.

The chain carries TRBV19 and TRBJ1-1; TRBD1 might be the D (5 bases). The V end lost 7 bases, the J end lost 1 base, and 13 bases lay between the germline ends. CDR1 and CDR2 from the germline V gene are LNHDA and SQIVND (reference sequence). The CDR3 extends over 14 amino acids. This CDR3 reads CASNRRGGNTEAFF. The DNA of the CDR3 is TGTGCCAGTAACCGGCGGGGGGGGAACACTGAAGCTTTCTTT.

The chain links TRBV7-2 to TRBJ2-1, with 10 bases lining up with TRBD2. With V trimmed by 5 bases and J by 7 bases, 8 bases remained unmatched. The CDR3 contains 15 residues. CDR1 is SGHTA, CDR2 FQGNSA, per germline. The CDR3 DNA follows: TGTGCCAGCAGCCCTCGGACTAGCGGAGGAAATGAGCAGTTCTTC. Residues: CASSPRTSGGNEQFF.

Details on this clone: Other DNA sequences from this sample encode an identical CDR3 as well. The chain couples TRBV5-1 to TRBJ1-2, with 8 bases identical to TRBD1. The V segment lost 3 bases and the J segment 3 bases; nucleotides outside the gene matches: 1. The CDR3 consists of 13 residues. The germline V gene encodes CDR1 SGHRS and CDR2 YFSETQ. CDR3 bases: TGCGCCAGCAGCTCACAGGGGGACTATGGCTACACCTTC. Translated, it gives CASSSQGDYGYTF.

The rearrangement joins TRBV7-3 to TRBJ2-3, with TRBD2 matching 7 bases. CDR1 and CDR2 (germline): SGHTA, FQGTGA. Trimming cost V 2 bases and J 4 bases; bases outside gene matches: 9. The CDR3 is 16 residues long. DNA for the CDR3: TGTGCCAGCAGCTTATTCCCGGGGGGTGGCGCAGATACGCAGTATTTT. This translates into CASSLFPGGGADTQYF.

The V call is TRBV11-2, the J call TRBJ1-1, with 7 bases that match TRBD1. Germline CDR1 SGHAT, CDR2 FQNNGV. This CDR3 region has 15 residues. The V and J ends lost 5 bases and 5 bases, in that order; junction bases with no gene match: 11. The CDR3 protein is CASSPREGAKTEAFF. The CDR3 bases are TGTGCCAGCAGCCCGAGAGAGGGGGCGAAGACTGAAGCTTTCTTT.

A remark on this clone: This specimen includes other DNA sequences encoding the same CDR3. The J gene is TRBJ2-7, the V gene TRBV19; D is undetermined. Trimming shortened V by 3 bases and J by 3 bases, and 3 bases separated the two germline ends. Per the germline V gene, CDR1 is LNHDA and CDR2 is SQIVND (reference sequence). The CDR3 length is 11 residues. CDR3 loop: CASSIGYEQYF. The CDR3 nucleotides read TGTGCCAGTAGTATCGGCTACGAGCAGTACTTC.